A selection of T cell receptor beta chains follows, all from one sample in a study of shared clonotypes between healthy human individuals. Assay: immunoSEQ multiplex PCR; the TCRdb copy retains only in-frame clones and omits some. The table has fewer than 1.4 million clones, 70% to 80% seen once. Material: memory CD4+ T cells from PBMCs. The receptor set was obtained from a man aged 18 to 35 in good health. Some clones in this sample may be carry-over from other donors' samples. Each CDR3 is given with its conserved first and last residue. The D gene is left open where the match is weak. Size is stated for part of the rows, as once, few or many counts, or as a class when the clone is expanded.

V: TRBV18; size: NA; J: TRBJ1-2; D: TRBD1; CDR3: CASSPDRGANYGYTF; DNA: TGTGCCAGCTCACCAGACAGGGGCGCCAACTATGGCTACACCTTC
V: TRBV7-6; size: NA; J: TRBJ2-3; D: NA; CDR3: CASSTPPSDTQYF; DNA: TGTGCCAGCAGCACACCCCCTAGCGATACGCAGTATTTT
V: TRBV30; size: NA; J: TRBJ1-5; D: NA; CDR3: CAWSLRGNQPQHF; DNA: TGTGCCTGGAGTTTACGGGGGAATCAGCCCCAGCATTTT
V: TRBV6-5; size: NA; J: TRBJ1-1; D: TRBD1; CDR3: CASRRTGNTEAFF; DNA: TGTGCCAGCAGGCGGACAGGGAACACTGAAGCTTTCTTT
V: TRBV6-5; size: NA; J: TRBJ2-6; D: NA; CDR3: CATRLTSSGANVLTF; DNA: TGTGCCACCCGTTTAACAAGCTCTGGGGCCAACGTCCTGACTTTC
V: TRBV5-6; size: NA; J: TRBJ1-5; D: TRBD1; CDR3: CASSLRTGKGNQPQHF; DNA: TGTGCCAGCAGCCTCCGGACAGGGAAGGGCAATCAGCCCCAGCATTTT
V: TRBV5-1; size: NA; J: TRBJ2-2; D: TRBD2; CDR3: CASSAPSGSGTGELFF; DNA: TGCGCCAGCAGCGCTCCTAGCGGGAGCGGTACCGGGGAGCTGTTTTTT
V: TRBV19; size: NA; J: TRBJ1-5; D: TRBD1; CDR3: CASRGGQYSNQPQHF; DNA: TGTGCCAGTAGAGGGGGCCAATATAGCAATCAGCCCCAGCATTTT
V: TRBV6-6; size: NA; J: TRBJ2-7; D: NA; CDR3: CAIKGESSYEQYF; DNA: TGTGCAATCAAGGGGGAAAGCTCCTACGAGCAGTACTTC
V: TRBV28; size: NA; J: TRBJ1-2; D: NA; CDR3: CASRPSSGQNYGYTF; DNA: TGTGCCAGCAGACCCTCCAGTGGGCAGAACTATGGCTACACCTTC
V: TRBV2; size: NA; J: TRBJ2-7; D: NA; CDR3: CASSDGQSYEQYF; DNA: TGTGCCAGCAGTGATGGGCAGTCCTACGAGCAGTACTTC
V: TRBV6-5; size: NA; J: TRBJ1-2; D: NA; CDR3: CASSFLVRYTF; DNA: TGTGCCAGCAGTTTTCTCGTTAGATACACCTTC
V: TRBV4-1; size: NA; J: TRBJ1-4; D: NA; CDR3: CASRRSRTLGINEKLFF; DNA: TGCGCCAGCAGACGGAGCCGAACGCTAGGAATTAATGAAAAACTGTTTTTT
V: TRBV5-4; size: NA; J: TRBJ1-1; D: NA; CDR3: CASSSRVSDTEAFF; DNA: TGTGCCAGCAGCAGCCGGGTCTCCGACACTGAAGCTTTCTTT
V: TRBV30; size: NA; J: TRBJ2-5; D: NA; CDR3: CAWSVGTTHQETQYF; DNA: TGTGCCTGGAGTGTGGGTACCACTCATCAAGAGACCCAGTACTTC
V: TRBV7-2; size: NA; J: TRBJ2-7; D: NA; CDR3: CASSLITEQYF; DNA: TGTGCCAGCAGCTTAATCACCGAGCAGTACTTC
V: TRBV11-1; size: once; J: TRBJ2-5; D: NA; CDR3: CASSSPRGGLPQETQYF; DNA: TGTGCCAGCAGCTCCCCCCGTGGTGGACTGCCACAAGAGACCCAGTACTTC
V: TRBV2; size: NA; J: TRBJ2-7; D: TRBD1; CDR3: CASSETGGPGDEQYF; DNA: TGTGCCAGCAGCGAGACAGGGGGCCCCGGGGACGAGCAGTACTTC
V: TRBV11-2; size: many; J: TRBJ2-7; D: TRBD1; CDR3: CASSSYRGLAYEQYF; DNA: TGTGCCAGCAGCTCTTACAGGGGGCTAGCCTACGAGCAGTACTTC
V: TRBV5-1; size: NA; J: TRBJ1-2; D: NA; CDR3: CASSLLASGGNYGYTF; DNA: TGCGCCAGCAGCTTACTTGCGTCTGGGGGAAACTATGGCTACACCTTC
V: TRBV5-8; size: NA; J: TRBJ2-5; D: NA; CDR3: CASNAGRGQETQYF; DNA: TGTGCCAGCAACGCAGGGAGAGGACAAGAGACCCAGTACTTC
V: TRBV7-2; size: NA; J: TRBJ2-7; D: NA; CDR3: CASSLASHAEQYF; DNA: TGTGCCAGCAGCTTAGCTTCGCACGCCGAGCAGTACTTC
V: TRBV2; size: once; J: TRBJ2-1; D: TRBD2; CDR3: CASSPGLAGLREQFF; DNA: TGTGCCAGCAGTCCGGGACTAGCGGGATTAAGGGAGCAGTTCTTC
V: TRBV7-6; size: NA; J: TRBJ1-3; D: TRBD1; CDR3: CASSLAGTGGNTIYF; DNA: TGTGCCAGCAGCTTAGCGGGGACAGGCGGAAACACCATATATTTT
V: TRBV7-2; size: NA; J: TRBJ1-3; D: NA; CDR3: CASSLAMGRNTIYF; DNA: TGTGCCAGCAGCTTAGCGATGGGTCGAAACACCATATATTTT
V: TRBV25-1; size: NA; J: TRBJ1-1; D: TRBD1; CDR3: CASSDPGTGDTEAFF; DNA: TGTGCCAGCAGTGATCCCGGGACAGGGGACACTGAAGCTTTCTTT
V: TRBV11-3; size: once; J: TRBJ2-1; D: NA; CDR3: CASSLGGGVYNEQFF; DNA: TGTGCCAGCAGCTTAGGCGGAGGGGTCTACAATGAGCAGTTCTTC
V: TRBV18; size: many; J: TRBJ2-7; D: NA; CDR3: CASSPPGGVYEQYF; DNA: TGTGCCAGCTCACCCCCAGGGGGGGTATACGAGCAGTACTTC
V: TRBV30; size: NA; J: TRBJ1-4; D: TRBD1; CDR3: CASADRGPNEKLFF; DNA: TGTGCCTCTGCGGACAGGGGTCCTAATGAAAAACTGTTTTTT
V: TRBV7-9; size: few; J: TRBJ1-4; D: NA; CDR3: CASSPQGWTNEKLFF; DNA: TGTGCCAGCAGCCCTCAAGGGTGGACTAATGAAAAACTGTTTTTT
V: TRBV29-1; size: NA; J: TRBJ2-3; D: TRBD1; CDR3: CSVSRDSSTDTQYF; DNA: TGCAGCGTCAGCCGGGACAGCAGCACAGATACGCAGTATTTT
V: TRBV28; size: NA; J: TRBJ2-7; D: TRBD1; CDR3: CASRASGQGRHEQYF; DNA: TGTGCCAGCAGAGCCAGCGGACAGGGGCGCCACGAGCAGTACTTC
V: TRBV10-1; size: few; J: TRBJ1-5; D: NA; CDR3: CASSDLRKGRVGQPQHF; DNA: TGCGCCAGCAGTGACCTCAGGAAGGGGCGGGTAGGTCAGCCCCAGCATTTT
V: TRBV7-2; size: NA; J: TRBJ2-3; D: NA; CDR3: CASSYTGLTDTQYF; DNA: TGTGCCAGCAGTTATACAGGGCTCACAGATACGCAGTATTTT
V: TRBV29-1; size: NA; J: TRBJ2-7; D: NA; CDR3: CSVEDARDTGTYEQYF; DNA: TGCAGCGTTGAAGATGCCCGGGACACAGGAACCTACGAGCAGTACTTC
V: TRBV7-7; size: few; J: TRBJ2-3; D: NA; CDR3: CASSLQDASTDTQYF; DNA: TGTGCCAGCAGCTTACAGGACGCTAGCACAGATACGCAGTATTTT
V: TRBV4-1; size: NA; J: TRBJ2-7; D: NA; CDR3: CASSQDIEMDEQYF; DNA: TGCGCCAGCAGCCAAGATATTGAAATGGACGAGCAGTACTTC
V: TRBV7-9; size: NA; J: TRBJ1-2; D: NA; CDR3: CASSPWQADYGYTF; DNA: TGTGCCAGCAGCCCATGGCAGGCCGACTATGGCTACACCTTC
V: TRBV10-3; size: NA; J: TRBJ2-5; D: NA; CDR3: CAIKVGPRQETQYF; DNA: TGTGCCATCAAGGTGGGGCCCCGTCAAGAGACCCAGTACTTC
V: TRBV4-1; size: NA; J: TRBJ2-1; D: NA; CDR3: CASSQVPSLSYNEQFF; DNA: TGCGCCAGCAGCCAAGTACCTAGCCTGTCCTACAATGAGCAGTTCTTC
V: TRBV11-2; size: once; J: TRBJ2-7; D: TRBD2; CDR3: CASSSTSGRPEQYF; DNA: TGTGCCAGCAGTTCAACTAGCGGGAGGCCCGAGCAGTACTTC
V: TRBV14; size: NA; J: TRBJ2-3; D: TRBD2; CDR3: CASSQDLGGRAADTQYF; DNA: TGTGCCAGCAGCCAAGATCTCGGCGGGAGGGCCGCAGATACGCAGTATTTT
V: TRBV6-5; size: once; J: TRBJ2-7; D: NA; CDR3: CAAGPSYEQYF; DNA: TGTGCCGCCGGGCCCAGCTACGAGCAGTACTTC
V: TRBV7-3; size: NA; J: TRBJ2-3; D: NA; CDR3: CASSLTGSGTDTQYF; DNA: TGTGCCAGCAGCTTAACGGGTAGCGGCACAGATACGCAGTATTTT
V: TRBV18; size: NA; J: TRBJ1-5; D: NA; CDR3: CASSPGTDHQPQHF; DNA: TGTGCCAGCTCACCTGGGACGGACCATCAGCCCCAGCATTTT
V: TRBV2; size: NA; J: TRBJ2-2; D: NA; CDR3: CASRETENTGELFF; DNA: TGTGCCAGCAGGGAGACAGAGAACACCGGGGAGCTGTTTTTT
V: TRBV5-4; size: once; J: TRBJ2-7; D: TRBD1; CDR3: CASRGSGQTSYEQYF; DNA: TGTGCCAGCCGGGGTTCGGGACAGACCTCCTACGAGCAGTACTTC
V: TRBV11-2; size: NA; J: TRBJ1-3; D: NA; CDR3: CASSSTGDTIYF; DNA: TGTGCCAGCAGCTCCACCGGGGACACCATATATTTT
V: TRBV5-1; size: NA; J: TRBJ2-7; D: TRBD1; CDR3: CASSLLPGQGDKQYF; DNA: TGCGCCAGCAGCTTGCTACCGGGACAGGGTGATAAGCAGTACTTC
V: TRBV29-1; size: NA; J: TRBJ2-1; D: NA; CDR3: CSARKDYSQDEQFF; DNA: TGCAGCGCAAGAAAGGACTACTCTCAGGATGAGCAGTTCTTC
V: TRBV6-1; size: NA; J: TRBJ2-7; D: NA; CDR3: CASKAPGPQGEQYF; DNA: TGTGCCAGCAAAGCCCCCGGACCTCAGGGCGAGCAGTACTTC
V: TRBV6-5; size: few; J: TRBJ1-5; D: NA; CDR3: CASSKRDGSNQPQHF; DNA: TGTGCCAGCAGTAAACGGGACGGATCGAATCAGCCCCAGCATTTT
V: TRBV10-3; size: NA; J: TRBJ2-7; D: NA; CDR3: CAIRGGNEQYF; DNA: TGTGCCATCAGGGGTGGCAACGAGCAGTACTTC
V: TRBV5-6; size: NA; J: TRBJ1-1; D: TRBD1; CDR3: CASSVDRGRAFF; DNA: TGTGCCAGCAGCGTGGACAGGGGCCGAGCTTTCTTT
V: TRBV10-3; size: few; J: TRBJ2-3; D: TRBD1; CDR3: CAISEGQGADTQYF; DNA: TGTGCCATCAGTGAAGGGCAGGGGGCAGATACGCAGTATTTT